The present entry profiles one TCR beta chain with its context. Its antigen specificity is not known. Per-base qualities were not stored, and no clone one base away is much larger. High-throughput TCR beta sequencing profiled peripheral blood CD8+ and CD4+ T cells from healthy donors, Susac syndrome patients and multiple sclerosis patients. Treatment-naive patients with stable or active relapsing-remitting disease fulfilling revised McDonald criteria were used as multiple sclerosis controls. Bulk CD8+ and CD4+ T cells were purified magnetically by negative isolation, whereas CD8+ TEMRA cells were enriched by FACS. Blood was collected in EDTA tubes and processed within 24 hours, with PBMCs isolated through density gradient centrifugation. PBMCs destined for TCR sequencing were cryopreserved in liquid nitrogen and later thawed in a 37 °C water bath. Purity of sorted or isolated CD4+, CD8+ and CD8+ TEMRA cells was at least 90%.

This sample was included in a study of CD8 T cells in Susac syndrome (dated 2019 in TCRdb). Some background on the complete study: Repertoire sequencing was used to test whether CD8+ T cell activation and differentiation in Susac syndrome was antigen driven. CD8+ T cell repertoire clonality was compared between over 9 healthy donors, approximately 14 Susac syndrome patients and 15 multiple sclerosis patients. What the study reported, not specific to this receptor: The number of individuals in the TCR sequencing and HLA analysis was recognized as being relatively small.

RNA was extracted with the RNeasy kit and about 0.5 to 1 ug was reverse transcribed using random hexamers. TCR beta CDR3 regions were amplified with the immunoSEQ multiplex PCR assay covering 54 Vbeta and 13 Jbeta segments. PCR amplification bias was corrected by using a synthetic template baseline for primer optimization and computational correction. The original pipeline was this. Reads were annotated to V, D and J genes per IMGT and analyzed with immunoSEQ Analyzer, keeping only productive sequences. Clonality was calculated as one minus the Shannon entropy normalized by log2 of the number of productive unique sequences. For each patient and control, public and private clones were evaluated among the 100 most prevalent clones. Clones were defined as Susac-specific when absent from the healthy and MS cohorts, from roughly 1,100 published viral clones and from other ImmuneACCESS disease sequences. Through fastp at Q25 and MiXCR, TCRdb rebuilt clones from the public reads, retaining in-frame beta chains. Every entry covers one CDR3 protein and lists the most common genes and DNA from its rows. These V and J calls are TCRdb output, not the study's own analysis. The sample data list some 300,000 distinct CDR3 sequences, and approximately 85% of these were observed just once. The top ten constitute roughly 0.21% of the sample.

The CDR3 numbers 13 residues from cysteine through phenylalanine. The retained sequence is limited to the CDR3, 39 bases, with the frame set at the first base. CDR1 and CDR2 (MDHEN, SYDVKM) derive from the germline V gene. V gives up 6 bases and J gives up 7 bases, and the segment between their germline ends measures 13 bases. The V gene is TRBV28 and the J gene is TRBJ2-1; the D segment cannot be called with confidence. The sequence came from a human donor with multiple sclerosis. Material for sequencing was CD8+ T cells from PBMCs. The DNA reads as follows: TGTGCCAGCAGCGAAGAGATGGGGAATGAGCAGTTCTTC. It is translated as CASSEEMGNEQFF.